This is a list of T cell receptor beta chains from one sample in a study of OX40 agonist ivuxolimab in advanced cancers. Profiled with immunoSEQ multiplex PCR; TCRdb holds only in-frame clones, not every one. This sample has 65,000 to 85,000 clones, with 85% found just once. Sample: CD4+ or CD8+ T cells sorted from blood, taken in a trial of the OX40 agonist ivuxolimab. All receptors derive from an adult with an advanced solid tumor such as melanoma, head and neck, liver or kidney cancer. Both conserved end residues are part of each CDR3. D genes are given only for firm matches. Expanded clones are given a class, and other clones once, few, many or no size at all.

size | J | D | V | DNA | CDR3
- | TRBJ1-2 | - | TRBV4-3 | TGCGCCAGCAGCCAAGAGGCGGCAGCCTTCTATGGCTACACCTTC | CASSQEAAAFYGYTF
- | TRBJ2-7 | - | TRBV4-1 | TGCGCCAGCAGCCAAGGTGGAGAGGGGGGCGTATACGAGCAGTACTTC | CASSQGGEGGVYEQYF
- | TRBJ2-7 | - | TRBV30 | TGTGCCTGGGGACGAAAGCCGGGAGCCTACGAGCAGTACTTC | CAWGRKPGAYEQYF
once | TRBJ2-2 | - | TRBV13 | TGTGCCAGCAGCCTACCGTACACTGACGCCGGGGAGCTGTTTTTT | CASSLPYTDAGELFF
- | TRBJ1-4 | - | TRBV5-5 | TGTGCCAGTCTCAATTCACCCGCGACCATTAATGAAAAACTGTTTTTT | CASLNSPATINEKLFF
- | TRBJ2-3 | - | TRBV27 | TGTGCCAGCAGTTGGTCAGGATTTACAGATACGCAGTATTTT | CASSWSGFTDTQYF
- | TRBJ1-1 | TRBD1 | TRBV18 | TGTGCCAGCTCACCAAAGACAGGGGGGAGCACTGAAGCTTTCTTT | CASSPKTGGSTEAFF
few | TRBJ2-5 | TRBD2 | TRBV9 | TGTGCCAGCAGCCTTACGGGGGGGCGGAAAGAGACCCAGTACTTC | CASSLTGGRKETQYF
- | TRBJ1-3 | - | TRBV10-3 | TGTGCCATCACCCTGAGTCAGGAGTCTGGAAACACCATATATTTT | CAITLSQESGNTIYF
- | TRBJ1-6 | - | TRBV7-8 | TGTGCCAGCAGCGCCCCCCGTGCCGGGACATATAATTCACCCCTCCACTTT | CASSAPRAGTYNSPLHF
- | TRBJ1-2 | TRBD1 | TRBV28 | TGTGCCAGCAGTTCCTCGGACAGGGACTATGGCTACACCTTC | CASSSSDRDYGYTF
- | TRBJ1-1 | - | TRBV2 | TGTGCCAGCAGCCGGGACACGAACACTGAAGCTTTCTTT | CASSRDTNTEAFF
- | TRBJ2-3 | TRBD1 | TRBV18 | TGTGCCAGCTCGGGTAGACAGGGGACTAGCACAGATACGCAGTATTTT | CASSGRQGTSTDTQYF
- | TRBJ1-1 | TRBD1 | TRBV14 | TGTGCCAGCAGCCCCCCATCGCTCTGGACAGGGACTGAAGCTTTCTTT | CASSPPSLWTGTEAFF
once | TRBJ2-5 | - | TRBV7-7 | TGTGCCAGCAGCTTAGATTTTGGGGGGACCCAGTACTTC | CASSLDFGGTQYF
- | TRBJ1-2 | - | TRBV13 | TGTGCCAGCAGCTTAAAGTACGCAGGCAACTATGGCTACACCTTC | CASSLKYAGNYGYTF
- | TRBJ1-3 | - | TRBV7-2 | TGTGCCAGCAGCCAGGGCGGTACTGGAAACACCATATATTTT | CASSQGGTGNTIYF
few | TRBJ1-3 | - | TRBV7-7 | TGTGCCAGCAGTAACCCTCCTGGAAACACCATATATTTT | CASSNPPGNTIYF
- | TRBJ2-3 | TRBD2 | TRBV7-2 | TGTGCCAGCAGCTTCCCACGGGGGGGTGATACGCAGTATTTT | CASSFPRGGDTQYF
- | TRBJ1-2 | - | TRBV5-1 | TGCGCCAGCAGCTCTGAGGGCTATGGCTGCACCTTC | CASSSEGYGCTF
- | TRBJ1-2 | TRBD1 | TRBV5-1 | TGCGCCAGCAGGGACCCGGGACAGGGAGGGGGCTACACCTTC | CASRDPGQGGGYTF
- | TRBJ2-7 | - | TRBV30 | TGTGCCTGGAGTGCAGGGTTCAACGAGCAGTACTTC | CAWSAGFNEQYF
- | TRBJ2-2 | - | TRBV18 | TGTGCCAGCTCACCACCGGGGCACCTCATCACCGGGGAGCTGTTTTTT | CASSPPGHLITGELFF
- | TRBJ2-7 | - | TRBV27 | TGTGCCAGCAAACTTACCGGGACCGGGTCCTACGAGCAGTACTTC | CASKLTGTGSYEQYF
- | TRBJ2-6 | - | TRBV7-3 | TGTGCCAGCGGTCGGGACGGCGTCTCTGGGGCCAACGTCCTGACTTTC | CASGRDGVSGANVLTF
- | TRBJ2-5 | - | TRBV7-3 | TGTGCCAGCAGTCGCGGGGTTAACCAAGAGACCCAGTACTTC | CASSRGVNQETQYF
- | TRBJ2-6 | - | TRBV4-2 | TGTGCCAGCAGCCAAGGGGGGAACTCTGGGGCCAACGTCCTGACTTTC | CASSQGGNSGANVLTF
once | TRBJ2-7 | TRBD1 | TRBV5-5 | TGTGCCAGCAGCCAAACCGACGGGGACAGCGTCCGGGGGCAGTACTTC | CASSQTDGDSVRGQYF
- | TRBJ1-2 | - | TRBV7-2 | TGTGCCAGCAGCCCCCGTCGGGGCGGCTACACCTTC | CASSPRRGGYTF
- | TRBJ2-2 | TRBD1 | TRBV7-9 | TGTGCCAGCAGCCCACAACAGGGGGCGGCCGGGGAGCTGTTTTTT | CASSPQQGAAGELFF
- | TRBJ2-7 | - | TRBV11-2 | TGTGCCAGCAGCCGGACATCCCTATCCTACGAGCAGTACTTC | CASSRTSLSYEQYF
once | TRBJ1-1 | TRBD1 | TRBV6-1 | TGTGCCAGCGTGGCCGGGACAGCTAACACTGAAGCTTTCTTT | CASVAGTANTEAFF
- | TRBJ1-1 | - | TRBV29-1 | TGCAGTGCCGGTGAGGGGGGGAACACTGAAGCTTTCTTT | CSAGEGGNTEAFF
- | TRBJ1-3 | - | TRBV30 | TGTGCCTGCCCCATTGGACCGAGCTCTGGAAACACCATATATTTT | CACPIGPSSGNTIYF
- | TRBJ1-2 | - | TRBV6-4 | TGTGCCAGCAGCCCTGGCGGATATGGCTACACCTTC | CASSPGGYGYTF
- | TRBJ1-6 | TRBD1 | TRBV2 | TGTGCCAGCAGTGGACAGGGAAATAATTCACCCCTCCACTTT | CASSGQGNNSPLHF
- | TRBJ1-5 | TRBD1 | TRBV2 | TGTGCCAGCAGCAGGACAGGGGATCAGCCCCAGCATTTT | CASSRTGDQPQHF
- | TRBJ2-2 | - | TRBV5-1 | TGCGCCAGCAGCTGGGACTCGACAGGGAGGGAGCTGTTTTTT | CASSWDSTGRELFF
once | TRBJ2-7 | - | TRBV25-1 | TGTGCCAGCAGTGGGGACAGCGGGGGCTACGAGCAGTACTTC | CASSGDSGGYEQYF
- | TRBJ1-1 | - | TRBV21-1 | TGTGCCAGCAGCCGAGGGGCTTTGGTGAACACTGAAGCTTTCTTT | CASSRGALVNTEAFF
- | TRBJ2-7 | - | TRBV11-2 | TGTGCCAGCAGCCCTCAAACCGGGTCCTTTTCCTACGAGCAGTACTTC | CASSPQTGSFSYEQYF
- | TRBJ2-7 | - | TRBV27 | TGTGCCAGCAGTTTAGCGGGGAACCCCTACGAGCAGTACTTC | CASSLAGNPYEQYF
- | TRBJ2-1 | - | TRBV5-1 | TGCGCCAGCAGCTGGGGGACATACGGCAATGAGCAGTTCTTC | CASSWGTYGNEQFF
- | TRBJ1-3 | TRBD1 | TRBV5-1 | TGCGCCAGCAGCTTGGGGACAGGGGGAAACACCATATATTTT | CASSLGTGGNTIYF
few | TRBJ1-3 | TRBD1 | TRBV7-9 | TGTGCCAGCAGGTCCCGAGGAGGACAGGGGACTGGAAACACCATATATTTT | CASRSRGGQGTGNTIYF